This T cell receptor beta chain was recovered during a study of T cell changes during pregnancy in multiple sclerosis. Germline V gene data show CDR1 as SGHVS and CDR2 as FQNEAQ. The CDR3 is 15 residues long. Trimming removed 1 base from V and 5 bases from J; junction bases left unmatched: 7. The method was immunoSEQ multiplex PCR; TCRdb's version includes in-frame clones alone and lacks a portion of them. The table shows over 70,000 clones, with 90% to 95% occurring only once. This clonotype was obtained from a female donor with multiple sclerosis, enrolled in a pregnancy study. The sample here was peripheral blood, taken in the first trimester of pregnancy. The chain links TRBV7-8 to TRBJ2-7; 8 bases fit TRBD2. The CDR3 DNA reads TGTGCCAGCAGCTTAGTTTTAGCGGGGAAACACGAGCAGTACTTC. This translates into CASSLVLAGKHEQYF.